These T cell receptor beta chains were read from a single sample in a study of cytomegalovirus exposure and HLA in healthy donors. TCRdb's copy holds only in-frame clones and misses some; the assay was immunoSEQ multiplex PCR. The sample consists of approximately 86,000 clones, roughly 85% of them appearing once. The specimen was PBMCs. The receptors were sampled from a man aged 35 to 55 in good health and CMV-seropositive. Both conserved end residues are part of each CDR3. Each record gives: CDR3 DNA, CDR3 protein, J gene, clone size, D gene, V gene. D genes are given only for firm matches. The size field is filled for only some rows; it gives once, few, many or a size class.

TGTGCCTGGAGTGTATTGTGGGGGGAGTTCTTC | CAWSVLWGEFF | TRBJ2-1 | NA | NA | TRBV30
TGTGCCAGTAGTATGTCGGGCGGGAATCAGCCCCAGCATTTT | CASSMSGGNQPQHF | TRBJ1-5 | NA | NA | TRBV19
TGCGCCAGCAGCTTGGGTCTGGCAGAGGCCCAAGAGACCCAGTACTTC | CASSLGLAEAQETQYF | TRBJ2-5 | NA | NA | TRBV5-1
TGTGCCAGCAGCTTAGGCCTTCGGGACGAGCAGTACTTC | CASSLGLRDEQYF | TRBJ2-7 | NA | NA | TRBV13
TGCGCCAGCAGCTCCGGAGAGATTGGGCGGGCCGCTAGCACAGATACGCAGTATTTT | CASSSGEIGRAASTDTQYF | TRBJ2-3 | NA | NA | TRBV5-1
TGTGCCAGCAGTTACCTCGGGACTGACGGAAACACCATATATTTT | CASSYLGTDGNTIYF | TRBJ1-3 | NA | NA | TRBV6-5
TGTGCCAGCAGCCGCCGCATTTTTGGGTCAGCATCGGGTGGAAACACCATATATTTT | CASSRRIFGSASGGNTIYF | TRBJ1-3 | once | NA | TRBV9
TGCGCCAGCAGCTTGGGCCTGGGACAGGGGGTTAGGACCATATATTTT | CASSLGLGQGVRTIYF | TRBJ1-3 | NA | TRBD1 | TRBV5-1
TGTGCCAGTAATCCGACAGGGTCGGGCGGCTACACCTTC | CASNPTGSGGYTF | TRBJ1-2 | NA | TRBD1 | TRBV19
TGCGCCAGCAGCCTAGGACAGAGCTCTGGAAACACCATATATTTT | CASSLGQSSGNTIYF | TRBJ1-3 | NA | NA | TRBV5-1
TGTGCCAGCAGCCAAGCACTACTAGCGGGGGGAGAGCAGTTCTTC | CASSQALLAGGEQFF | TRBJ2-1 | NA | TRBD2 | TRBV27
TGTGCCAGCAGTGCCTGGACAGGTCCCTACGAGCAGTACTTC | CASSAWTGPYEQYF | TRBJ2-7 | NA | TRBD1 | TRBV6-5
TGTGCCAGCAGCCTCGGGACTAGCGGAAGCACAGATACGCAGTATTTT | CASSLGTSGSTDTQYF | TRBJ2-3 | NA | TRBD2 | TRBV7-9
TGTGCCAGCAGTGGTTCGGTTTATAATTCACCCCTCCACTTT | CASSGSVYNSPLHF | TRBJ1-6 | NA | NA | TRBV25-1
TGTGCCAGCTCACCAAACGGGGGTACAGATACGCAGTATTTT | CASSPNGGTDTQYF | TRBJ2-3 | NA | NA | TRBV18
TGTGCCAGCTCATCGACTAGCGGGGGATACCAAGAGACCCAGTACTTC | CASSSTSGGYQETQYF | TRBJ2-5 | NA | TRBD2 | TRBV18
TGTGCCAGCAGCCCCCGGACAGGACCTAGCACAGATACGCAGTATTTT | CASSPRTGPSTDTQYF | TRBJ2-3 | NA | TRBD1 | TRBV7-3
TGTGCCAGCAGCTTAGTCGTAACAGGACAGCCAAATGGCTACACCTTC | CASSLVVTGQPNGYTF | TRBJ1-2 | once | NA | TRBV7-6